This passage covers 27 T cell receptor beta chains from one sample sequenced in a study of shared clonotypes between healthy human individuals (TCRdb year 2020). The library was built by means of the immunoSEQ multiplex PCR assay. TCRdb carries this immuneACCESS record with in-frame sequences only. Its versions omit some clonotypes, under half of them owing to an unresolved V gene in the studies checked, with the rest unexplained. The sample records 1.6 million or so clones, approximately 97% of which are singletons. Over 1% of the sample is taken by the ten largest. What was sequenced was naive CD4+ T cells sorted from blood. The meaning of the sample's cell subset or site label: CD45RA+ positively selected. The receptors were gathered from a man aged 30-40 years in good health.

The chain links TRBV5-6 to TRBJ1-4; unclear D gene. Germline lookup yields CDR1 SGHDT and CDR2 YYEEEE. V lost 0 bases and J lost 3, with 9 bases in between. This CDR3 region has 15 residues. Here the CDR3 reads CASSLVGRANEKLFF. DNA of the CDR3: TGTGCCAGCAGCTTGGTTGGGAGGGCTAATGAAAAACTGTTTTTT.

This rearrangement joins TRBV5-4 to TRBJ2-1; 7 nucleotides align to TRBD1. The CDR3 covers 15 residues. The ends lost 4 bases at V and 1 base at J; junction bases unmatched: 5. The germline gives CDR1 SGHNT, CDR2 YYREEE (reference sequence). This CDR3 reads CASSRGTDSYNEQFF. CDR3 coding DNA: TGTGCCAGCAGCCGTGGGACAGATTCCTACAATGAGCAGTTCTTC.

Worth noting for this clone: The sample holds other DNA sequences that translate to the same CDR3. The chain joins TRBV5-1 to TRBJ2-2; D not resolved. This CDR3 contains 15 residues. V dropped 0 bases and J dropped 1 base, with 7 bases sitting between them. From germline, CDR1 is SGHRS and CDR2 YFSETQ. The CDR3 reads CASSLGSGNTGELFF. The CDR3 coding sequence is TGCGCCAGCAGCTTGGGATCAGGGAACACCGGGGAGCTGTTTTTT.

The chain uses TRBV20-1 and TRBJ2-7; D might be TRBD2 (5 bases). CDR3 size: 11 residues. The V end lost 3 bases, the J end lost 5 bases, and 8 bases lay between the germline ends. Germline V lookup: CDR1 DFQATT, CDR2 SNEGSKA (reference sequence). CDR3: CSARLAHEQYF. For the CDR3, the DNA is TGCAGTGCTAGGCTAGCCCACGAGCAGTACTTC.

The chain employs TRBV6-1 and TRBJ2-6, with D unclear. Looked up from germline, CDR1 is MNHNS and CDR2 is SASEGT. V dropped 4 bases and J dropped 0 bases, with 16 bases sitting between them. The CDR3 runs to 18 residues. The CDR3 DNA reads TGTGCCAGCAGTGTGGTGGGTGGGGTTATCTCTGGGGCCAACGTCCTGACTTTC. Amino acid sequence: CASSVVGGVISGANVLTF.

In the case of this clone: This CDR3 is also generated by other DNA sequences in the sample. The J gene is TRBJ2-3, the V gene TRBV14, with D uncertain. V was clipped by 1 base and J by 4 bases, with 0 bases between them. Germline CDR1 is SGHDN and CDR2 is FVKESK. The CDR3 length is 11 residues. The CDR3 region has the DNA TGTGCCAGCAGCCAAGCAGATACGCAGTATTTT. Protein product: CASSQADTQYF.

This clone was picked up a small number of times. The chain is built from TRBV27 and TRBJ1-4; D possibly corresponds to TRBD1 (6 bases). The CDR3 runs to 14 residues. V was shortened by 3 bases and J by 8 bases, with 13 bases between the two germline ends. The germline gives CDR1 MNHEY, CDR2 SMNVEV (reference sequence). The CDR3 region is CASSFGGLGEKLFF. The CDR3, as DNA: TGTGCCAGCAGTTTTGGGGGCTTGGGGGAAAAACTGTTTTTT.

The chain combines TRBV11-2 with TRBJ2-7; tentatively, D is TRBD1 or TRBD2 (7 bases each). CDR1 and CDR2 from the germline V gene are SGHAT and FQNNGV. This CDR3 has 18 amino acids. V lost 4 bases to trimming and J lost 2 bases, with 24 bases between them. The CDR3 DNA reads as TGTGCCAGCAGCTCTTACGGGGGGCCGGGACAGCTAACCTACGAGCAGTACTTC. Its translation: CASSSYGGPGQLTYEQYF.

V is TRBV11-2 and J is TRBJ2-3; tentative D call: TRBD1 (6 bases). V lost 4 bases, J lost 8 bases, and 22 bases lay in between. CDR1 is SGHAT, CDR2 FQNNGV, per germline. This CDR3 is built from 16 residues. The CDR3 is CASSSGTQGWEPTQYF. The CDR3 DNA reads TGTGCCAGCAGCTCCGGGACACAAGGCTGGGAACCTACGCAGTATTTT.

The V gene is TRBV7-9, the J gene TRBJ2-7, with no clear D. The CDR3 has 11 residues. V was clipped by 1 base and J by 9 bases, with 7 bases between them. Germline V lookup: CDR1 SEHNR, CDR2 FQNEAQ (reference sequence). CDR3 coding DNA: TGTGCCAGCAGCTTAGGACGTAGGCAGTACTTC. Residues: CASSLGRRQYF.

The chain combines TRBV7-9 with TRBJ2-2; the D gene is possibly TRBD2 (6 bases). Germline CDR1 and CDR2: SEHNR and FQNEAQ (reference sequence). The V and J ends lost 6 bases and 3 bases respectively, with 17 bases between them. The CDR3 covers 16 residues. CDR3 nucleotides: TGTGCCAGCAGAGCGTCCGGGACTCATGACACCGGGGAGCTGTTTTTT. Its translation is CASRASGTHDTGELFF.

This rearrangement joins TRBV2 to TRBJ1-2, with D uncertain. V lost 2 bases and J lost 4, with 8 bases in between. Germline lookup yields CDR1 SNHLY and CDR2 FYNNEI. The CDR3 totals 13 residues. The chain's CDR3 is CASSESVGYGYTF. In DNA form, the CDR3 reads TGTGCCAGCAGTGAATCAGTTGGCTATGGCTACACCTTC.

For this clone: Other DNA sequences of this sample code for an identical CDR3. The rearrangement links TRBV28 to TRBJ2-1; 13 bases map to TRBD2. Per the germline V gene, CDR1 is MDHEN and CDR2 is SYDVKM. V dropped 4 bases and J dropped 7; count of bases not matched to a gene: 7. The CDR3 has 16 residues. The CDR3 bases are TGTGCCAGCAGTTCAAGACTAGCGGGAGGTGTGAATGAGCAGTTCTTC. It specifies CASSSRLAGGVNEQFF.

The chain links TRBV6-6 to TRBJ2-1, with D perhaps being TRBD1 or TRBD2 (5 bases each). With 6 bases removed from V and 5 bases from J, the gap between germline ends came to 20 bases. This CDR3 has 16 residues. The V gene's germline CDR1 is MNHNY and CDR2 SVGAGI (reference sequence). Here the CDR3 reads CASSRPVLRGHNEQFF. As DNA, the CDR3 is TGTGCCAGCAGCCGTCCGGTATTGAGGGGCCACAATGAGCAGTTCTTC.

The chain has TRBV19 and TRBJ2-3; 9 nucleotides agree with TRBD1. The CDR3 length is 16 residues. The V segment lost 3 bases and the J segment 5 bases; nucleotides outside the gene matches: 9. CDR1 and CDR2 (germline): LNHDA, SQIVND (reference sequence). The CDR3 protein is CASSISAGTGRDTQYF. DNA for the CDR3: TGTGCCAGTAGTATCTCTGCCGGGACAGGGAGAGATACGCAGTATTTT.

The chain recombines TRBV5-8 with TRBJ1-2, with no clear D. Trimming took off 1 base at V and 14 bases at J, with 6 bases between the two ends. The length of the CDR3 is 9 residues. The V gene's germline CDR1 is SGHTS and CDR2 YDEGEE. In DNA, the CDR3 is TGTGCCAGCAGCTTGTCTTTAACCTTC. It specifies CASSLSLTF.

The CDR3 sequence is CAWLGLSGNTIYF. CDR3 sequence (DNA): TGTGCCTGGTTAGGGCTAAGTGGAAACACCATATATTTT. This rearrangement joins TRBV30 to TRBJ1-3; D ambiguous. CDR1 GTSNPN and CDR2 SVGIG come from the germline V gene (reference sequence). The CDR3 runs 13 residues. Between the trimmed V and J ends, which lost 5 bases and 3 bases, there was a span of 11 bases.

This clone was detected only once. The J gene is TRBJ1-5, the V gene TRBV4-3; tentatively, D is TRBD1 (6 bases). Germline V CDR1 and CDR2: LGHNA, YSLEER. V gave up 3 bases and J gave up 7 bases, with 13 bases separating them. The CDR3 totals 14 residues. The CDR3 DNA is TGCGCCAGCAGCCACGACAGGATTGGACAGCCCCAGCATTTT. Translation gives CASSHDRIGQPQHF.

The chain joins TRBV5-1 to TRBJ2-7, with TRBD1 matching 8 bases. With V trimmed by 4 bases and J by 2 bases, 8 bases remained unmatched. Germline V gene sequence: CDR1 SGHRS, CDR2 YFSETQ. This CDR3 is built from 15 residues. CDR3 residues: CASSGAGTGAYEQYF. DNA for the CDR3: TGCGCCAGCAGCGGGGCCGGGACAGGCGCCTACGAGCAGTACTTC.

The CDR3 DNA reads as TGCGCCAGCAGTGAGTCGGGGGCGGGGGAGACCCAGTACTTC. Its translation is CASSESGAGETQYF. This sequence joins TRBV10-1 and TRBJ2-5; possibly TRBD1 or TRBD2 for D (6 bases each). V lost 0 bases to trimming and J lost 5 bases, with 10 bases between them. The CDR3 loop spans 14 amino acids. Germline assignment: CDR1 WNHNN and CDR2 SYGVQD (reference sequence).

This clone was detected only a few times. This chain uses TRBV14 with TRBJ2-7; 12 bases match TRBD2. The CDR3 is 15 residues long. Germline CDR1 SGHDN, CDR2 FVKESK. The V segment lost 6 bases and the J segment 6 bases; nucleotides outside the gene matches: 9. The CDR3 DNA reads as TGTGCCAGCAGTCTCCTAGCGGGAGGGCTCGGCGAGCAGTACTTC. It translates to CASSLLAGGLGEQYF.

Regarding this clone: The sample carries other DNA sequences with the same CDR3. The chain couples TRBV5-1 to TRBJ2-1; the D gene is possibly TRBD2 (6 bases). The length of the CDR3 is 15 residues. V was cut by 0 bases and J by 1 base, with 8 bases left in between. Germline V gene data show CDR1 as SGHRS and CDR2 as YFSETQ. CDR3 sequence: CASSLAGTSYNEQFF. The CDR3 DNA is TGCGCCAGCAGCTTGGCCGGGACTTCCTACAATGAGCAGTTCTTC.

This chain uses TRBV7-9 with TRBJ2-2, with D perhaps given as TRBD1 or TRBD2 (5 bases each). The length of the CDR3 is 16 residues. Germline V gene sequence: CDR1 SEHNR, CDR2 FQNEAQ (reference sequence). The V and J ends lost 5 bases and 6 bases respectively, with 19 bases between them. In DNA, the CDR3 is TGTGCCAGCAGCCCAATAGGGACCGCTCGATCCGGGGAGCTGTTTTTT. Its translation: CASSPIGTARSGELFF.

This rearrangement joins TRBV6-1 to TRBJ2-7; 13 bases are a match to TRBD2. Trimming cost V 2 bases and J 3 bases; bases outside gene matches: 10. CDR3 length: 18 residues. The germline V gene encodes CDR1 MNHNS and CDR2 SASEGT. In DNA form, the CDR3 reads TGTGCCAGCAGTGAAACTTTAAGTAGACTAGCGGGAGGCTACGAGCAGTACTTC. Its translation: CASSETLSRLAGGYEQYF.

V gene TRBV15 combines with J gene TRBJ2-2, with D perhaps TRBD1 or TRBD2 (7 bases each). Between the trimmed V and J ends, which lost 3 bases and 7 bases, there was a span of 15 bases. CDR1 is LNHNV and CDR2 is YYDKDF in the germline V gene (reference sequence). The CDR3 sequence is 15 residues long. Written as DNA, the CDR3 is TGTGCCACCAGCAGGGGAGGGGGCTCAAGCGGGGAGCTGTTTTTT. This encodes CATSRGGGSSGELFF.

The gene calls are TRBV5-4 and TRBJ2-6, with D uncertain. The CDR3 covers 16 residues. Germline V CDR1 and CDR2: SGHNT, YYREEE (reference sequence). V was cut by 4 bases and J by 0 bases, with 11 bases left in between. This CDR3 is CASSPARTSGANVLTF. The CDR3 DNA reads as TGTGCCAGCAGCCCCGCGCGGACCTCTGGGGCCAACGTCCTGACTTTC.

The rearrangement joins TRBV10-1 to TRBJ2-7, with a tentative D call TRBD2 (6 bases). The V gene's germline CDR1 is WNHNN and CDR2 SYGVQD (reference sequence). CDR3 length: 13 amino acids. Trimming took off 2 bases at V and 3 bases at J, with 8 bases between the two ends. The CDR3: CASSEASVYEQYF. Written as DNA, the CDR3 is TGCGCCAGCAGTGAGGCTAGCGTCTACGAGCAGTACTTC.